This T cell receptor beta chain appears in the sequencing data of a study of response to subunit inactivated influenza vaccine. The germline V gene has CDR1 DFQATT and CDR2 SNEGSKA (reference sequence). Trimming took 5 bases from V and 2 from J; bases not matched to a gene: 3. This CDR3 is 13 amino acids long. At least ten counts were recorded for this clonotype. In TCRdb, the RT-PCR reads were re-called with MiXCR into one record per CDR3 protein. The data contain more than 450,000 distinct CDR3 sequences, over 9% of them singletons. The same data also contributed to another study, on T cells expressing NK-cell markers. As that study records: UMI-tagged 5'RACE template switching yielded the TCR beta cDNA. The use of an anti-gamma-delta TCR antibody, which was added in several experiments, restricted sorting to T cells expressing alpha-beta TCR. Whether the expanded NKG2C+ T cell clones recognized HCMV remained unclear.

The V call is TRBV20-1, the J call TRBJ1-2, with TRBD1 identical over 9 bases. Source: PBMCs from blood, taken on the day of vaccination. The sequence was collected from a man aged 50-60 years who received an inactivated influenza vaccine. This chain's CDR3 is CSAPGQGNYGYTF. CDR3 DNA: TGCAGTGCTCCAGGACAGGGGAACTATGGCTACACCTTC.